This is a list of T cell receptor beta chains from one sample in a study of cytotoxic CD8 clonotypes in ibrutinib-treated CLL. Here immunoSEQ multiplex PCR was the method, and the copy in TCRdb shows in-frame clones only, minus some. This sample has around 140,000 clones, with 76% found just once. The material sequenced was PBMCs, taken after 24 months of ibrutinib treatment. The receptors originated from a human donor with chronic lymphocytic leukemia. The CDR3 runs from the conserved cysteine through the conserved F or W. Fields, in order: clone size, V gene, J gene, CDR3 protein. Clone size is given for some rows only: seen once, a few or many times, or a class if the clone is expanded.

.,TRBV7-2,TRBJ1-2,CASSDYYGYTF
.,TRBV7-2,TRBJ1-1,CASSLAPMGTGNTEAFF
.,TRBV7-2,TRBJ2-3,CASSWLSDTQYF
.,TRBV21-1,TRBJ2-7,CASSKGGAPSYEQYF
.,TRBV5-1,TRBJ1-4,CASSLAGRVTNEKLFF
.,TRBV21-1,TRBJ1-5,CASTQKPGQGNQPQHF
.,TRBV28,TRBJ1-2,CASRSGQERSGYTF
.,TRBV19,TRBJ1-2,CASSGRGTYGYTF
.,TRBV4-2,TRBJ2-7,CASNLKQGLVDEQYF
.,TRBV7-9,TRBJ2-1,CASSPGLAGYNEQFF
once,TRBV9,TRBJ2-3,CASTGGNRADTQYF
.,TRBV11-2,TRBJ2-7,CASSRKTQSLAGYEQYF
.,TRBV10-3,TRBJ1-1,CAISEPDLNTEAFF
.,TRBV19,TRBJ1-2,CASSITTTGPTDGYTF
once,TRBV7-3,TRBJ2-1,CASSLYSGTGAYNEQFF
.,TRBV5-1,TRBJ1-5,CASSPGGIGQPQHF
once,TRBV4-1,TRBJ1-2,CASSQDYHRGWGYGYTF
once,TRBV9,TRBJ2-1,CASSVVGGSSYNEQFF
.,TRBV21-1,TRBJ2-7,CASSKGVGQGAYEQYF
.,TRBV10-3,TRBJ1-1,CAIGSRGGTEAFF
.,TRBV5-8,TRBJ2-7,CASSLDGGSGGAVYEQYF
few,TRBV5-1,TRBJ1-5,CASSLGGLNQPQHF
.,TRBV7-3,TRBJ1-3,CASSAQPQGAGNTIYF
.,TRBV5-4,TRBJ2-7,CASSRGGDRVPYEQYF
few,TRBV7-3,TRBJ1-6,CASSSVGDSPLHF
.,TRBV5-6,TRBJ2-7,CASSPTLGLYEQYF
.,TRBV5-8,TRBJ1-1,CASSWGQGWNTEAFF